The present T cell receptor (beta chain) was sequenced within a study of CD8 T cells in Susac syndrome. Study context: At the time of blood draw, patients with Susac syndrome were therapy-naive, receiving corticosteroids, or receiving intravenous immunoglobulin alone.

Remarks on this clonotype: Its antigen remains unknown.

Study conclusions and caveats: Among active patients and in TEMRA cells, CD8+ clonal expansion in Susac reached its peak.

Random hexamers were used to reverse transcribe the RNA input (about 0.5 to 1 ug). Each CDR3 protein gets one entry after TCRdb re-called the immunoSEQ multiplex PCR reads with MiXCR. The table shows 70,000 to 95,000 distinct CDR3 sequences, with 94% occurring only once. It was negative isolation that provided the CD8+ and CD4+ T cells, whereas TEMRA cells were enriched by FACS. Input material: CD8+ T cells from PBMCs. The sequence derives from a human donor with Susac syndrome.

The DNA of the CDR3 is TGCAGCGTTGTTTGGGGGATCCTTAGCTCCTACAATGAGCAGTTCTTC. Residues: CSVVWGILSSYNEQFF. The rearrangement joins TRBV29-1 to TRBJ2-1; D could derive from TRBD1 or TRBD2 (5 bases each). The CDR3 loop spans 16 amino acids. The germline V gene encodes CDR1 SQVTM and CDR2 ANQGSEA. V lost 4 bases to trimming and J lost 0 bases, with 16 bases between them.